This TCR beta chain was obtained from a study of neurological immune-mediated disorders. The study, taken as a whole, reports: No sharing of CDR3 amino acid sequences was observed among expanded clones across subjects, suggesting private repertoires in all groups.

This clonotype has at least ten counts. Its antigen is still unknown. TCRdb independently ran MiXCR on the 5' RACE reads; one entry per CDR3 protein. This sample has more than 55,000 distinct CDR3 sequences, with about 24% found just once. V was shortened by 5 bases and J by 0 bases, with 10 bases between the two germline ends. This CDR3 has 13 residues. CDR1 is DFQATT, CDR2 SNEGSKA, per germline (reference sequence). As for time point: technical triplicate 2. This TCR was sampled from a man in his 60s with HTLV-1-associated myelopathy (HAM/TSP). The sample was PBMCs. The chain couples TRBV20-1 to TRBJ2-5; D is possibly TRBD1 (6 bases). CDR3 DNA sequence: TGCAGTGCTCTCGGACAGTACCAAGAGACCCAGTACTTC. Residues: CSALGQYQETQYF.